The text below deals with one T cell receptor (beta chain). Each participant's cohort was designated according to participant-reported clinical history. Recovered status in Cohort 3 required two negative PCRs, clearance, or symptom resolution. These data come from a study of blood T cell repertoires in COVID-19. Across the whole study: Whether acute or convalescent, the COVID-19 samples came from the United States, Italy and Spain. PBMCs, B-cell-depleted T cells, or T cells provided the cDNA or gDNA that made up the material.

The data were produced by immunoSEQ multiplex PCR, yet TCRdb's version contains in-frame clones alone and is incomplete. The repertoire has some 110,000 clones, 84% of them found once; the top ten carry 3% to 4.5%. V dropped 0 bases and J dropped 10 bases, with 17 bases sitting between them. Germline assignment: CDR1 LGHNA and CDR2 YSLEER. The CDR3 covers 15 residues. Material for sequencing was PBMCs or T cells enriched from blood (not recorded which). The receptor's source is a woman in her twenties or thirties who had recovered from COVID-19. V usage is TRBV4-3 and J usage is TRBJ2-3; D may be TRBD2 (6 bases). This CDR3 reads CASSQESGRIGAQYF. The CDR3 DNA sequence: TGCGCCAGCAGCCAAGAGTCGGGGAGGATAGGGGCGCAGTATTTT.